This TCR beta chain emerged from a study of OX40 agonist ivuxolimab in advanced cancers. Libraries were prepared by immunoSEQ multiplex PCR; TCRdb keeps only in-frame clonotypes and omits some of them. The sample shows tens of thousands of clones, over 80% of them seen only once. Germline V gene lookup returns CDR1 SGHRS and CDR2 YFSETQ. V was clipped by 4 bases and J by 2 bases, with 17 bases between them. This CDR3 is 16 amino acids long. The input for sequencing was CD4+ or CD8+ T cells sorted from blood, taken in a trial of the OX40 agonist ivuxolimab. V gene TRBV5-1 combines with J gene TRBJ2-3; tentatively, D is TRBD1 or TRBD2 (5 bases each). The source of this sequence is an adult with an advanced solid tumor such as melanoma, head and neck, liver or kidney cancer. CDR3 DNA: TGCGCCAGCAGCGGGGGAGCTGCGGGCCACACAGATACGCAGTATTTT. Translated, it gives CASSGGAAGHTDTQYF.